Listed here are 6 T cell receptor beta chains from one sample, sequenced in a study of T cell changes during pregnancy in multiple sclerosis. Clones were read by immunoSEQ multiplex PCR, and TCRdb kept only the in-frame ones, dropping some. In the table there are 45,000 to 60,000 clones, about 90% of which are singletons. The material was peripheral blood, obtained in the first trimester of pregnancy. The source of these receptors is a female donor with multiple sclerosis, enrolled in a pregnancy study.

V and J are TRBV28 and TRBJ1-2; D perhaps matches TRBD1 (5 bases). Trimming cost V 1 base and J 4 bases, with 10 bases left between them. CDR3 length equals 14 residues. From germline, CDR1 is MDHEN and CDR2 SYDVKM. The CDR3 loop is CASSLLGVAYGYTF. The DNA for the CDR3 is TGTGCCAGCAGTTTATTAGGGGTCGCCTATGGCTACACCTTC.

The chain has TRBV5-4 and TRBJ2-5; 7 bases map to TRBD1. Germline values: CDR1 SGHNT, CDR2 YYREEE (reference sequence). There are 14 residues in the CDR3. After removal of 4 bases from V and 2 bases from J, the junction contained 5 bases not matched to a gene. CDR3: CASSHPGQQETQYF. CDR3 bases: TGTGCCAGCAGCCACCCGGGACAGCAAGAGACCCAGTACTTC.

For the CDR3, the DNA is TGTGCCTGGAAGGGGGCGAACACCGGGGAGCTGTTTTTT. Translating gives CAWKGANTGELFF. This sequence joins TRBV30 and TRBJ2-2; D is perhaps TRBD1 (6 bases). Looked up from germline, CDR1 is GTSNPN and CDR2 is SVGIG (reference sequence). V was trimmed by 4 bases and J by 0 bases, leaving 6 bases between them. This CDR3 region has 13 residues.

The rearrangement uses TRBV9 and TRBJ2-1, with 8 bases matching TRBD2. CDR3 size: 16 residues. V lost 3 bases and J lost 6; bases outside the gene matches: 11. Per the germline V gene, CDR1 is SGDLS and CDR2 is YYNGEE. The CDR3 region is CASSAFTGGPSNEQFF. CDR3 nucleotide sequence: TGTGCCAGCAGCGCTTTCACGGGGGGGCCAAGCAATGAGCAGTTCTTC.

This chain joins TRBV10-3 and TRBJ1-2, with unresolved D. From germline, CDR1 is ENHRY and CDR2 SYGVKD. The CDR3 sequence is 14 residues long. Between the trimmed V and J ends, which lost 6 bases and 0 bases, there was a span of 11 bases. The CDR3 bases are TGTGCCATCAGGGCTGTGGGCTCTAACTATGGCTACACCTTC. It specifies CAIRAVGSNYGYTF.

As to this clone: A junction boundary mismatches the germline segment, possibly from a read error. The chain couples TRBV4-3 to TRBJ1-1; tentative D call: TRBD1 (5 bases). Per the germline V gene, CDR1 is LGHNA and CDR2 is YSLEER. This CDR3 is built from 14 residues. The CDR3 spells CASRQETENTEAFF. CDR3 DNA: TGCGCCAGCCGCCAGGAGACAGAGAACACTGAAGCTTTCTTT.